Below are 10 T cell receptor beta chains sequenced from a single sample in a study of control samples from healthy donors and cancer patients. The data were produced by immunoSEQ multiplex PCR, yet TCRdb's version contains in-frame clones alone and is incomplete. In the table there are about 140,000 clones, roughly nine tenths of which are singletons. Sequencing used blood. The receptors were sampled from a man aged 18 to 29 in good health.

The CDR3 is CASSQDEWFSYNEQFF. For the CDR3, the DNA is TGCGCCAGCAGCCAAGATGAATGGTTCTCCTACAATGAGCAGTTCTTC. This sequence joins TRBV4-1 and TRBJ2-1; D remains ambiguous. The germline CDR1 and CDR2 sequences are MGHRA and YSYEKL. This CDR3 has 16 residues. Trimming pared 0 bases from V and 0 bases from J, leaving 9 bases between.

The CDR3 reads CASMIAKGTFYGYTF. The CDR3 coding sequence is TGTGCCAGCATGATAGCAAAGGGGACATTCTATGGCTACACCTTC. The chain combines TRBV28 with TRBJ1-2; D possibly corresponds to TRBD1 (6 bases). V was trimmed by 7 bases and J by 4 bases, leaving 19 bases between them. Germline V CDR1 and CDR2: MDHEN, SYDVKM. The CDR3 runs 15 residues.

The chain employs TRBV5-1 and TRBJ1-1; D remains unclear. CDR1 is SGHRS, CDR2 YFSETQ, per germline. Trimming pared 4 bases from V and 3 bases from J, leaving 19 bases between. This CDR3 has 16 amino acids. CDR3 in DNA: TGCGCCAGCAGCCTCCCCCCGGATGGGTCCGACACTGAAGCTTTCTTT. Translation: CASSLPPDGSDTEAFF.

In its sample, this clone was seen once. This chain links TRBV6-5 with TRBJ2-5, with a weak D call TRBD1 (6 bases). The CDR3 has 13 amino acids. The germline V gene has CDR1 MNHEY and CDR2 SVGAGI. Trimming removed 8 bases at V and 1 base at J, with 11 bases between. The CDR3 nucleotides are TGTGCCAGCCACCGGACAGTCCAAGAGACCCAGTACTTC. It is translated as CASHRTVQETQYF.

A few counts support this clone. The chain has TRBV7-9 and TRBJ2-2; 8 bases fit TRBD1. Trimming at V came to 6 bases and at J to 7 bases, leaving 4 bases not matched to a gene. The CDR3 contains 13 residues. CDR1 SEHNR and CDR2 FQNEAQ come from the germline V gene (reference sequence). The CDR3 protein is CASRDRVGGELFF. The DNA of the CDR3 is TGTGCCAGCAGGGACAGGGTAGGCGGGGAGCTGTTTTTT. The full variable domain, completed using reference TRBV7-9 and TRBJ2-2, is DTGVSQNPRHKITKRGQNVTFRCDPISEHNRLYWYRQTLGQGPEFLTYFQNEAQLEKSRLLSDRFSAERPKGSFSTLEIQRTEQGDSAMYLCASRDRVGGELFFGEGSRLTVL.

CDR3 sequence: CASSWGPSGGWYEQYF. The CDR3 coding sequence is TGTGCCAGCAGCTGGGGTCCCAGCGGGGGGTGGTACGAGCAGTACTTC. The chain carries TRBV7-9 and TRBJ2-7, with 9 nucleotides matching TRBD2. Germline V gene lookup returns CDR1 SEHNR and CDR2 FQNEAQ (reference sequence). Trimming removed 4 bases from V and 4 bases from J; junction bases left unmatched: 11. The length of the CDR3 is 16 residues.

The CDR3 DNA reads as TGTGCCAGCAGCGCTATCTTCTGGGGGGGCCAGAATGAGCAGTTCTTC. Its protein product is CASSAIFWGGQNEQFF. This sequence joins TRBV5-4 and TRBJ2-1, with D possibly matching TRBD2 (7 bases). V lost 4 bases to trimming and J lost 7 bases, with 21 bases between them. The CDR3 consists of 16 residues. Germline CDR1 reads SGHNT; CDR2 reads YYREEE (reference sequence).

The gene calls are TRBV18 and TRBJ2-5; tentatively, D is TRBD1 (6 bases). Per the germline V gene, CDR1 is KGHSH and CDR2 is LQKENI. The CDR3 runs 14 residues. Deletions cut 2 bases from V and 1 base from J, with 8 bases between. The CDR3 sequence: CASSPVGAQETQYF. CDR3 coding DNA: TGTGCCAGCTCACCAGTGGGGGCCCAAGAGACCCAGTACTTC.

V gene TRBV18 combines with J gene TRBJ2-1, with D unresolved. This CDR3 comprises 15 residues. Germline V lookup: CDR1 KGHSH, CDR2 LQKENI. The V end was cut by 3 bases, the J end by 0 bases, with 9 bases between. The CDR3 sequence is CASSPARSSYNEQFF. CDR3 nucleotides: TGTGCCAGCTCACCCGCCCGGAGCTCCTACAATGAGCAGTTCTTC.

CDR3 protein: CASSFPFGGEETQYF. The CDR3 DNA is TGTGCCAGCAGCTTCCCCTTCGGGGGGGAAGAGACCCAGTACTTC. The chain is built from TRBV7-8 and TRBJ2-5; 8 nucleotides line up with TRBD2. Trimming took 3 bases from V and 3 from J; bases not matched to a gene: 6. The CDR3 is made up of 15 amino acids. Germline V CDR1 and CDR2: SGHVS, FQNEAQ.